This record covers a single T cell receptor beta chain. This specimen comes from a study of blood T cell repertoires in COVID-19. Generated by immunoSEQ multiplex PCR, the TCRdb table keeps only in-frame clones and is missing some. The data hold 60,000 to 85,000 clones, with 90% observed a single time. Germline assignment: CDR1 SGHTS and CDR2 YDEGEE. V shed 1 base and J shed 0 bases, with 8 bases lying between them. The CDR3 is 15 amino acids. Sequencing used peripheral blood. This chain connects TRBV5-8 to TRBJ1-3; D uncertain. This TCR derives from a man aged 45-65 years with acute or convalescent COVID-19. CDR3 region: CASSLQTFSGNTIYF. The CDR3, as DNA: TGTGCCAGCAGCTTGCAGACATTCTCTGGAAACACCATATATTTT. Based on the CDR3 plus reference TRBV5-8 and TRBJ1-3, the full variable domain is EAGVTQSPTHLIKTRGQQATLRCSPISGHTSVYWYQQALGLGLQFLLWYDEGEERNRGNFPPRFSGRQFPNYSSELNVNALELEDSALYLCASSLQTFSGNTIYFGEGSWLTVV.